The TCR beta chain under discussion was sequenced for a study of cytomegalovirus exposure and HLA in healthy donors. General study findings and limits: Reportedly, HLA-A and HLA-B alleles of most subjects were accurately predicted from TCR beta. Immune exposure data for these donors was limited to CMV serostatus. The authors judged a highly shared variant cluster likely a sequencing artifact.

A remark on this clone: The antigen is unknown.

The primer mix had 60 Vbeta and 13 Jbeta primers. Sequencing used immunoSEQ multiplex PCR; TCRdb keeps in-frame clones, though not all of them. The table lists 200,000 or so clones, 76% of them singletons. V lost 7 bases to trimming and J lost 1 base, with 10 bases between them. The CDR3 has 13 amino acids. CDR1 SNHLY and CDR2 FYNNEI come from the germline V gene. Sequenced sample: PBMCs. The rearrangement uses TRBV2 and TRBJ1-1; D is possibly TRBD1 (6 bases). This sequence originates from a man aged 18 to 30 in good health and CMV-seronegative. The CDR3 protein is CASTGQTNTEAFF. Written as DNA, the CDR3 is TGTGCCAGCACCGGACAGACGAACACTGAAGCTTTCTTT.